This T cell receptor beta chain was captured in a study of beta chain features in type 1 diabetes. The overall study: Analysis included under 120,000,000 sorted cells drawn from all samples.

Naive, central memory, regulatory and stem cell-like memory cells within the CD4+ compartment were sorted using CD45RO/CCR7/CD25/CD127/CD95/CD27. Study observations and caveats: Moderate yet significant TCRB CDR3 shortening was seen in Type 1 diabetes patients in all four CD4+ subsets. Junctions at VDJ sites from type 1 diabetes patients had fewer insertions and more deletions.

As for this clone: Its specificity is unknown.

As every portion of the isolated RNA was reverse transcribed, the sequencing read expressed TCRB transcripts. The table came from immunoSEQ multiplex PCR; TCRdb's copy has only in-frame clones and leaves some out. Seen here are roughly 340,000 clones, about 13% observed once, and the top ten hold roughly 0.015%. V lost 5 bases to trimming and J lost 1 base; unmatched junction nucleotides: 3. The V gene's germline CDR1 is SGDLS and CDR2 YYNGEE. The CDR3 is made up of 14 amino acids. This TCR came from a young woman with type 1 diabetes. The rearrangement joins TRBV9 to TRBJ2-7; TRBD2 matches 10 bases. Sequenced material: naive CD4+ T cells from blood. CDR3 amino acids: CASSGLAVSYEQYF. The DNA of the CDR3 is TGTGCCAGCAGTGGACTAGCGGTTTCCTACGAGCAGTACTTC.